A single sample is the source of the 24 T cell receptor beta chains below, sequenced in a study of T-cell memory formation after mild COVID-19. TCRdb reprocessed the 5' RACE reads via MiXCR and lists one record per CDR3 protein. The sample has roughly 340,000 distinct CDR3 sequences; about a sixth are singletons. Sequencing input: PBMCs or a T cell subset sorted from them (not recorded which). The source is a young man who had mild COVID-19 (a few samples of this study predate the infection). Cell type and time point are not known.

Only a few counts were recorded for this clonotype. This CDR3 is CASGSDSNTGELFF. The DNA for the CDR3 is TGTGCCAGCGGATCGGACAGTAATACCGGGGAGCTGTTTTTT. This chain links TRBV7-3 with TRBJ2-2; the D gene is possibly TRBD1 (6 bases). CDR1 is SGHTA and CDR2 is FQGTGA in the germline V gene. Trimming removed 8 bases from V and 5 bases from J, with 15 bases in between. This CDR3 spans 14 amino acids. The full variable domain, with the rest looked up from reference TRBV7-3 and TRBJ2-2, is GAGVSQTPSNKVTEKGKYVELRCDPISGHTALYWYRQSLGQGPEFLIYFQGTGAADDSGLPNDRFFAVRPEGSVSTLKIQRTERGDSAVYLCASGSDSNTGELFFGEGSRLTVL.

V and J are TRBV4-2 and TRBJ2-4; D is perhaps TRBD1 or TRBD2 (5 bases each). Germline V CDR1 and CDR2: LGHNA, YNFKEQ. The CDR3 consists of 14 residues. Deletions cut 2 bases from V and 7 bases from J, with 12 bases between. The chain's CDR3 is CASSQRQGENIQYF. CDR3 in DNA: TGTGCCAGCAGCCAAAGGCAGGGAGAGAACATTCAGTACTTC.

This clonotype was seen a handful of times. The chain joins TRBV7-9 to TRBJ2-3; D may match TRBD1 or TRBD2 (6 bases each). Trimming cost V 1 base and J 4 bases, with 9 bases left between them. CDR1 SEHNR and CDR2 FQNEAQ come from the germline V gene (reference sequence). The CDR3 has 14 residues. CDR3 in DNA: TGTGCCAGCAGCTTAGGGGGGGCATCAGATACGCAGTATTTT. This codes for CASSLGGASDTQYF.

This clonotype was detected a few times. This chain links TRBV19 with TRBJ1-1; D is uncertain. This CDR3 has 18 residues. V was pared by 6 bases and J by 4 bases, with 27 bases between. Per the germline V gene, CDR1 is LNHDA and CDR2 is SQIVND (reference sequence). As DNA, the CDR3 is TGTGCCAGTAGAAGGGCAGCCAACCCTTTGAACTCGGGCACTGAAGCTTTCTTT. Translated: CASRRAANPLNSGTEAFF. Together with reference TRBV19 and TRBJ1-1, the CDR3 gives the full variable domain: DGGITQSPKYLFRKEGQNVTLSCEQNLNHDAMYWYRQDPGQGLRLIYYSQIVNDFQKGDIAEGYSVSREKKESFPLTVTSAQKNPTAFYLCASRRAANPLNSGTEAFFGQGTRLTVV.

This clonotype was seen many times. This sequence joins TRBV7-9 and TRBJ2-4; the D call may be TRBD1 or TRBD2 (5 bases each). The CDR3 covers 15 residues. V lost 6 bases and J 0 bases, leaving 12 bases between the germline ends. From germline, CDR1 is SEHNR and CDR2 FQNEAQ (reference sequence). The CDR3 spells CASREGLGAKNIQYF. As DNA, the CDR3 is TGTGCCAGCAGAGAGGGGTTGGGAGCCAAAAACATTCAGTACTTC.

The chain carries TRBV4-2 and TRBJ2-2, with no clear D. CDR1 is LGHNA and CDR2 is YNFKEQ in the germline V gene. The CDR3 extends over 19 amino acids. V shed 1 base and J shed 6 bases, with 24 bases lying between them. CDR3 in DNA: TGTGCCAGCAGCCAAGCTTTCCCCCACGTTTCCACCAATCCCGGGGAGCTGTTTTTT. Translated: CASSQAFPHVSTNPGELFF.

CDR3 coding DNA: TGTGCCAGCAGCTTGATTGGTAGGGGCTGGGGCACTGAAGCTTTCTTT. This gives the protein CASSLIGRGWGTEAFF. The gene calls are TRBV5-6 and TRBJ1-1; D is perhaps TRBD1 (5 bases). Germline V lookup: CDR1 SGHDT, CDR2 YYEEEE. The length of the CDR3 is 16 residues. V was shortened by 1 base and J by 4 bases, with 17 bases between the two germline ends.

The chain joins TRBV15 to TRBJ2-5, with 16 bases that match TRBD2. From germline, CDR1 is LNHNV and CDR2 YYDKDF (reference sequence). The CDR3 loop spans 17 amino acids. V gave up 3 bases and J gave up 1 base; unmatched junction bases: 2. CDR3 in amino acids: CATSRGLAGGIQETQYF. The CDR3 DNA reads TGTGCCACCAGCAGGGGACTAGCGGGGGGGATCCAAGAGACCCAGTACTTC.

This sequence joins TRBV6-5 and TRBJ2-3; the D is unclear. V was pared by 6 bases and J by 1 base, with 14 bases between. There are 15 residues in the CDR3. The V gene's germline CDR1 is MNHEY and CDR2 SVGAGI. The CDR3 sequence is CASRPSLAGTDTQYF. The CDR3 DNA follows: TGTGCCAGCAGACCAAGCCTCGCGGGCACAGATACGCAGTATTTT.

This sequence joins TRBV20-1 and TRBJ1-1; D not certain. Germline V gene lookup returns CDR1 DFQATT and CDR2 SNEGSKA (reference sequence). This CDR3 region has 14 residues. Trimming stripped 1 base from V and 7 bases from J, with 16 bases between. The CDR3 sequence is CSARANTERVEAFF. DNA of the CDR3: TGCAGTGCTAGAGCCAACACGGAACGGGTTGAAGCTTTCTTT.

This clonotype was counted only a few times. The rearrangement uses TRBV10-3 and TRBJ2-3; the D gene is possibly TRBD1 (5 bases). V shed 6 bases and J shed 5 bases, with 15 bases lying between them. The CDR3 spans 14 residues. Germline V gene lookup returns CDR1 ENHRY and CDR2 SYGVKD. CDR3 coding DNA: TGTGCCATCAGCGTCGGAAGGCAGGGAGATACGCAGTATTTT. It codes for CAISVGRQGDTQYF.

The table lists this clonotype with a few counts. CDR3 DNA sequence: TGTGCCACCAGTGGGGCACAGGGTGGTCTGGAGACCCAGTACTTC. It translates to CATSGAQGGLETQYF. The rearrangement joins TRBV24-1 to TRBJ2-5; a weak D match, TRBD1 (6 bases). CDR3 size: 15 residues. V shed 5 bases and J shed 5 bases, with 17 bases lying between them. CDR1 is KGHDR and CDR2 is SFDVKD in the germline V gene.

The table lists this clonotype with a few counts. The chain links TRBV12-3 or TRBV12-4 to TRBJ2-2; D is unresolved. The CDR3 totals 14 residues. Deletions cut 7 bases from V and 7 bases from J, with 16 bases between. This CDR3 reads CASTVSNNVGELFF. CDR3 sequence (DNA): TGTGCCAGCACCGTCAGTAATAACGTCGGGGAGCTGTTTTTT.

The rearrangement uses TRBV5-1 and TRBJ2-1, with 7 bases matching TRBD2. CDR3 size: 13 residues. Germline V CDR1 and CDR2: SGHRS, YFSETQ. J lost 3 bases, V lost 7 bases, and 4 bases had no gene match. This CDR3 is CASAAGYYNEQFF. For the CDR3, the DNA is TGCGCCAGCGCAGCGGGGTACTACAATGAGCAGTTCTTC.

The genes are TRBV4-1 and TRBJ2-1, with D tentatively TRBD2 (6 bases). This CDR3 has 12 amino acids. CDR1 and CDR2 (germline): MGHRA, YSYEKL. V lost 2 bases and J 9 bases, leaving 8 bases between the germline ends. The CDR3 coding sequence is TGCGCCAGCAGCCAACAGGGAGGTGAGCAGTTCTTC. Translating it yields CASSQQGGEQFF.

The chain is built from TRBV2 and TRBJ2-1; 8 nucleotides match TRBD2. V trimming: 5 bases; J trimming: 2 bases; junction bases outside the gene matches: 8. CDR3 size: 16 residues. CDR1 is SNHLY and CDR2 is FYNNEI in the germline V gene. The CDR3 spells CASSPRVAGTYNEQFF. CDR3 DNA sequence: TGTGCCAGCAGTCCCCGGGTAGCGGGGACCTACAATGAGCAGTTCTTC.

This clonotype was counted ten times or more. The V call is TRBV15, the J call TRBJ2-1; either TRBD1 or TRBD2 may fit D (5 bases each). V lost 0 bases to trimming and J lost 5 bases, with 14 bases between them. This CDR3 has 16 amino acids. The germline V gene has CDR1 LNHNV and CDR2 YYDKDF (reference sequence). CDR3 region: CATSRDLRGEDNEQFF. The CDR3 bases are TGTGCCACCAGCAGAGACCTGAGGGGCGAGGACAATGAGCAGTTCTTC.

This clonotype was detected only a few times. CDR3 protein: CASSQSIVYGYTF. CDR3 nucleotides: TGTGCCAGCAGTCAATCAATCGTGTATGGCTACACCTTC. The chain couples TRBV6-5 to TRBJ1-2; no clear D. The V end was cut by 5 bases, the J end by 5 bases, with 12 bases between. The CDR3 is made up of 13 amino acids. Germline V gene data show CDR1 as MNHEY and CDR2 as SVGAGI.

Many counts were recorded for this clonotype. The chain uses TRBV4-1 and TRBJ2-6; D unclear. CDR1 and CDR2 (germline): MGHRA, YSYEKL. The CDR3 contains 19 residues. V dropped 0 bases and J dropped 0 bases, with 15 bases sitting between them. In nucleotides, the CDR3 is TGCGCCAGCAGCCAAGATTCAGTTTCAACGCGCTCTGGGGCCAACGTCCTGACTTTC. This translates into CASSQDSVSTRSGANVLTF.

This clonotype occurred a few times. V and J are TRBV12-3 or TRBV12-4 and TRBJ2-3; D is uncertain. The CDR3 has 14 amino acids. Trimming took off 6 bases at V and 2 bases at J, with 12 bases between the two ends. CDR3 in amino acids: CASSSVGYTDTQYF. The DNA for the CDR3 is TGTGCCAGCAGCTCCGTGGGGTACACAGATACGCAGTATTTT.

This clonotype has more than one count but fewer than ten. The CDR3 spells CATGPQGKETQYF. As DNA, the CDR3 is TGTGCCACCGGACCCCAGGGCAAAGAGACCCAGTACTTC. The rearrangement links TRBV24-1 to TRBJ2-5; weak D call: TRBD1 (5 bases). The CDR3 covers 13 residues. The germline V gene encodes CDR1 KGHDR and CDR2 SFDVKD. V gave up 9 bases and J gave up 3 bases, with 13 bases separating them.

The CDR3 is CASSSGTAAHYGYTF. Written as DNA, the CDR3 is TGTGCCAGCAGTTCCGGGACCGCCGCCCACTATGGCTACACCTTC. The genes are TRBV12-3 or TRBV12-4 and TRBJ1-2, with D possibly TRBD1 on 5 matching bases. The CDR3 is made up of 15 amino acids. V lost 4 bases to trimming and J lost 3 bases, with 15 bases between them.

The gene calls are TRBV6-6 and TRBJ2-3; D call uncertain. V was shortened by 11 bases and J by 0 bases, with 6 bases between the two germline ends. This CDR3 comprises 11 residues. From germline, CDR1 is MNHNY and CDR2 SVGAGI (reference sequence). The DNA for the CDR3 is TGTGCCGCTCGAAGCACAGATACGCAGTATTTT. Amino acids: CAARSTDTQYF.

The J gene is TRBJ1-2, the V gene TRBV7-2; no clear D. Germline lookup yields CDR1 SGHTA and CDR2 FQGNSA. Deletions cut 4 bases from V and 2 bases from J, with 11 bases between. The length of the CDR3 is 14 residues. CDR3 in amino acids: CASSSEGRNYGYTF. CDR3 nucleotides: TGTGCCAGCAGCTCAGAGGGCCGGAACTATGGCTACACCTTC.